Included here is one T cell receptor (beta chain) sequence, with context. What it binds is not known. The data were obtained in a study of graft-versus-host responses after intestinal transplantation. Study in general: Anti-thymocyte globulin induction preceded 2 to 4 years of tacrolimus and steroid maintenance in all recipients.

Data came from immunoSEQ multiplex PCR; TCRdb stores just in-frame clones and leaves some out. The sample lists about 84,000 clones, around 93% occurring once. Study results and limitations: Allografts carried high graft-versus-host to host-versus-graft clonal ratios in patients having graft-donor T cell macrochimerism. Recipient marrow contained GvH clones, some of which appeared first in ileum or blood.

Sequencing used unstimulated CD4+ T cells sorted from spleen or lymph node cells, obtained before transplant. This receptor was identified in a human donor who was the organ donor for an intestinal transplant.

The CDR3 here is CASSLDRNYGYTF. The CDR3 DNA sequence: TGTGCCAGCAGTCTGGACAGAAACTATGGCTACACCTTC. The rearrangement links TRBV6-6 to TRBJ1-2, with D possibly TRBD1 on 6 matching bases. CDR3 size: 13 residues. Trimming left V 5 bases short and J 2 bases short, with 9 bases between. In germline, CDR1 is MNHNY, CDR2 SVGAGI (reference sequence).